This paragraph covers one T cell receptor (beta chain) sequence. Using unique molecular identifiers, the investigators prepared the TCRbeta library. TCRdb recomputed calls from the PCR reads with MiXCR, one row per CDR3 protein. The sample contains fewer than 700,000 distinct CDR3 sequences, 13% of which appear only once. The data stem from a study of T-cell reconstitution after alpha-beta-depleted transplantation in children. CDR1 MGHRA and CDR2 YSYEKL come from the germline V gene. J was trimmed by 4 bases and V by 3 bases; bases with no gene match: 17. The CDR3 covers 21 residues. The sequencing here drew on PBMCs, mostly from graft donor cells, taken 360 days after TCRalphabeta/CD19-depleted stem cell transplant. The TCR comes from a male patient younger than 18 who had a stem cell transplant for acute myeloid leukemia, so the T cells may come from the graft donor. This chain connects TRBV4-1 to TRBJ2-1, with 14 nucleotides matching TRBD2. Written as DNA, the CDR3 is TGCGCCAGCAGCCACCGCGGACCGGGACTAGCGGGAGTGCAGGGATACAATGAGCAGTTCTTC. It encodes CASSHRGPGLAGVQGYNEQFF.